A selection of T cell receptor beta chains follows, all from one sample in a study of cytomegalovirus exposure and HLA in healthy donors. Repertoires were generated with immunoSEQ multiplex PCR, while TCRdb's copy carries only in-frame clones and drops some. Of roughly 280,000 clones listed, about 86% were seen once; the top ten hold approximately 1%. What was sequenced was PBMCs. These TCRs come from a young woman in good health and CMV-seronegative. Both conserved end residues are part of each CDR3. Fields, in order: clone size, J gene, V gene, D gene, CDR3 DNA, CDR3 protein. D genes are given only for firm matches. Expanded clones are given a class, and other clones once, few, many or no size at all.

clone size: once; J gene: TRBJ1-5; V gene: TRBV27; D gene: TRBD1; CDR3 DNA: TGTGCCAGCAGTCCGGGACAGAAAAATCAGCCCCAGCATTTT; CDR3 protein: CASSPGQKNQPQHF
clone size: NA; J gene: TRBJ2-7; V gene: TRBV7-2; D gene: NA; CDR3 DNA: TGTGCCAGCAGCTTAGTTGTGGGAGGAGACGAGCAGTACTTC; CDR3 protein: CASSLVVGGDEQYF
clone size: NA; J gene: TRBJ2-5; V gene: TRBV18; D gene: NA; CDR3 DNA: TGTGCCAGCCAACAGGGCCGGGATGAGACCCAGTACTTC; CDR3 protein: CASQQGRDETQYF
clone size: NA; J gene: TRBJ1-2; V gene: TRBV27; D gene: TRBD1; CDR3 DNA: TGTGCCAGCACCCTCCGACAGGGAGAGAACTATGGCTACACCTTC; CDR3 protein: CASTLRQGENYGYTF
clone size: NA; J gene: TRBJ1-2; V gene: TRBV5-1; D gene: NA; CDR3 DNA: TGCGCCAGCAGCCCATGGGGGGGACCAAATGTCGGTGGCTACACCTTC; CDR3 protein: CASSPWGGPNVGGYTF
clone size: NA; J gene: TRBJ2-1; V gene: TRBV9; D gene: TRBD2; CDR3 DNA: TGTGCCAGCAGCGTAGGAAGCGGGGGGGCAAATGAGCAGTTCTTC; CDR3 protein: CASSVGSGGANEQFF
clone size: NA; J gene: TRBJ2-7; V gene: TRBV6-1; D gene: NA; CDR3 DNA: TGTGCCAGCAGCGGCAGGACAGGACTAACCTACGAGCAGTACTTC; CDR3 protein: CASSGRTGLTYEQYF
clone size: NA; J gene: TRBJ2-7; V gene: TRBV6-5; D gene: NA; CDR3 DNA: TGTGCCAGCAGCCTCTGGGGGGGCACTTACTACGAGCAGTACTTC; CDR3 protein: CASSLWGGTYYEQYF
clone size: NA; J gene: TRBJ1-2; V gene: TRBV4-1; D gene: NA; CDR3 DNA: TGCGCCAGCAGCCAAGTCCAGGATATTAACTATGGCTACACCTTC; CDR3 protein: CASSQVQDINYGYTF
clone size: NA; J gene: TRBJ1-4; V gene: TRBV30; D gene: TRBD1; CDR3 DNA: TGTGCCTTGAGGACAGGGCCGGGTGAAAAACTGTTTTTT; CDR3 protein: CALRTGPGEKLFF
clone size: NA; J gene: TRBJ1-5; V gene: TRBV6-5; D gene: NA; CDR3 DNA: TGTGCCAGCAGCCCCTCGTTCAGGCCCAATCAGCCCCAGCATTTT; CDR3 protein: CASSPSFRPNQPQHF
clone size: NA; J gene: TRBJ2-7; V gene: TRBV29-1; D gene: TRBD1; CDR3 DNA: TGCAGCGTCGAGGGGACAGCCTCTCCCGAGCAGTACTTC; CDR3 protein: CSVEGTASPEQYF
clone size: NA; J gene: TRBJ1-1; V gene: TRBV10-2; D gene: TRBD1; CDR3 DNA: TGCGCCAGCAGTGAGCCCGACCATGGACAGGGTGAAGCTTTCTTT; CDR3 protein: CASSEPDHGQGEAFF
clone size: once; J gene: TRBJ2-7; V gene: TRBV11-2; D gene: TRBD2; CDR3 DNA: TGTGCCAGCAGCTTAGGGGGACTAGCGGACTCCTACGAGCAGTACTTC; CDR3 protein: CASSLGGLADSYEQYF
clone size: NA; J gene: TRBJ2-3; V gene: TRBV10-3; D gene: TRBD2; CDR3 DNA: TGTGCCATCAGAGAGCGGGAGGGCACAGATACGCAGTATTTT; CDR3 protein: CAIREREGTDTQYF
clone size: NA; J gene: TRBJ2-4; V gene: TRBV27; D gene: TRBD1; CDR3 DNA: TGTGCCAGCAGTTTTGGACAGGGGGCCGACATTCAGTACTTC; CDR3 protein: CASSFGQGADIQYF
clone size: NA; J gene: TRBJ2-6; V gene: TRBV6-1; D gene: TRBD1; CDR3 DNA: TGTGTCTACACAGGGGTTGTCTCTGGGGCCAACGTCCTGACTTTC; CDR3 protein: CVYTGVVSGANVLTF